This TCR beta chain was identified in a study of cytomegalovirus exposure and HLA in healthy donors (dated by TCRdb to 2015 to 2018). A note on the overall study: According to an earlier analysis of 587 of the donors, roughly 180 million T cells yielded roughly 100 million unique TCR beta sequences and 276 Gb of sequence data. About 330 gigabases of sequencing data and around 80 million unique TCR sequences made up an early release that covered roughly 670 HLA-typed donors. The genetic ancestry cluster associated with self-reported Caucasian donors included approximately 85% of the roughly 390 genotyped donors. The aim of the study was to test whether cataloging public T cell receptors could identify signatures of past pathogen exposure. Using immunosequencing, the study profiled T cell repertoires from 500 to 800 subjects and related those repertoires to cytomegalovirus serostatus. In addition to the first cohort of around 670 subjects, a separate validation cohort of 120 different subjects was used. To predict cytomegalovirus infection status, the study combined high-throughput TCR immunosequencing, statistical association of individual TCRs with disease status, and machine learning. To study patterns of TCR occurrence, a later analysis re-analyzed previously published TCR beta repertoires from under 750 donors and added high-resolution HLA genotyping. The later analysis used no new phenotypic data to find candidate immune exposures, relying instead on TCR beta sequences and their occurrence across donors. An earlier analysis of some 500 of the donors used high-throughput TCR beta sequencing to judge whether each TCR beta V gene segment behaved as functional or pseudogenic. Donor age, sex, ethnicity and CMV serostatus were compiled together with the repertoire data. A later genetic analysis used genome-wide SNP genotypes for about 60% of the roughly 670 donors, treating that subset as a discovery cohort. All discovery cohort repertoires had been generated using a single sequencing platform. HLA typing covered class I and class II loci at four-digit resolution. Typing coverage differed by locus: A, B, C, DRB1 and DQB1 were typed in about 629-640 donors, DQA1 in roughly 500, DPA1 in around 580, and DPB1 in roughly 470. Roughly five DR-DQ haplotypes were handled as single units for association and clustering because linkage in the cohort was strong. Among 300 to 500 genotyped donors of the cohort, an average of about 240,000 unique TCR beta nucleotide sequences was sequenced per donor, of which roughly 17% were non-productive. The paper's findings and limits, for the study overall: Linkage disequilibrium might explain the correlated functional status among segregating V segments, but an unknown experimental factor could not be ruled out. Roughly uniform sequencing depth across donors was assumed in presence/absence analyses, although this assumption may not hold. The study gave a list of 150 to 200 TCR beta chains associated with cytomegalovirus. Because counts were too low, seventeen rarely observed V segments, including chromosome 9 orphons, were left out of the earlier analysis of about 620 of the donors. Because the 87-base-pair reads could not distinguish some IMGT-functional V segments, including TRBV6-2 and TRBV6-3, those segments were excluded. In this cohort, only TCR beta chains were sequenced, and detectable features were limited by the absence of alpha or paired-chain data. A later genetic analysis associated a missense DCLRE1C variant with V-gene and J-gene trimming of TCR beta chains, and an independent cohort replicated the association. In an earlier analysis of more than 500 of the donors, most TCR beta V segments appeared in productive rearrangements about 87% or about 30% of the time, broadly matching IMGT annotations. Several of the top co-occurrence clusters appeared to be linked to parvovirus B19, influenza, CMV and Epstein-Barr virus, according to a later analysis. Because HLA typing was unavailable for some donors at each locus, only the typed subset was used in association tests. According to a later genetic analysis, donors in an Asian-associated ancestry cluster had fewer N-insertions in productive TCRs than the approximately 610-donor mean. A later analysis found that TCR association rates varied across HLA loci, with DRB1 alleles showing the most associated TCRs and HLA-C alleles the fewest. According to the authors, the approach could potentially be generalized to other disease states and immunological phenotypes. In a later analysis, most CMV-associated TCR beta chains were found to appear HLA-restricted, with HLA associations seemingly driven largely by CMV exposure. A further reported finding was that TCR beta sequences accurately predicted the HLA-A and HLA-B alleles for most subjects in the first cohort. A cluster of highly shared sequence variants was judged likely to be a technical artifact of the sequencing pipeline. Specific HLA alleles were associated with 16,951 TCR beta sequences at a false discovery rate of 0.05 in a later analysis. Most TCR sequences were seen in very few donors, while some public TCRs were found in many individuals. In both the original and validation cohorts, the classifier was reported to diagnose cytomegalovirus status with high specificity and sensitivity. In vitro tests confirmed that a few of the cytomegalovirus-associated TCR beta chains recognize cytomegalovirus antigens. The only immune exposure information available for the cohort was CMV serostatus. Compared with equally common non-associated chains, HLA-associated TCR beta chains in a later analysis were more clonally expanded and had lower generation probabilities. When HLA alleles, especially DR and DQ, strongly co-occurred, attributing TCR associations to individual alleles was difficult.

The method behind the library was the immunoSEQ multiplex PCR assay. A mixture of 60 forward primers for TCR Vbeta segments and 13 reverse primers for TCR Jbeta segments was used in the multiplex PCR. A multiplex PCR assay on genomic DNA amplified the CDR3 region of rearranged TCR beta genes. The amplified TCR beta libraries were sequenced on the Illumina HiSeq System as 87-base-pair reads. Processing in the source paper ran as follows. A later analysis counted about 80 million unique TCR beta chains across the roughly 700 repertoires, and around 12 million of these chains were shared by at least two donors. Raw reads were error-corrected and collapsed into unique sequences with a nearest-neighbor algorithm that merged closely related sequences to remove PCR and sequencing errors. To assign V, D and J gene segments, CDR3 sequences were aligned to IMGT reference sequences. For a sequence to be retained, a match of at least six nucleotides was required to both a V gene segment and a J gene segment. Rearrangements were called productive when the CDR3 lacked stop codons and stayed in frame with V and J; all others were non-productive. CDR3 was defined according to IMGT convention as the region running from the second conserved V-encoded cysteine to the conserved J-encoded phenylalanine. The earlier analysis of 587 of the donors excluded any sequence lacking an unambiguous match to a single V gene segment. An earlier analysis of 500 to 600 of the donors classified V segments as functional when productive rearrangements were above 56.7% and as segregating when the standard deviation between donors was above 5%. A statistical classification framework was built for diagnosing cytomegalovirus status from the catalog of TCR beta chain sequences. V and J gene assignment, in a later analysis, came from comparing TCR nucleotide sequences with IMGT/GENE-DB human TR gene sequences. In a later analysis, CDR3 sequences and most-parsimonious VDJ recombination scenarios were assigned using the TCRdist pipeline. In a later analysis, each TCR beta chain was defined by its CDR3 amino acid sequence together with its V-gene family, and reads without a unique V-gene family were excluded. To address suspected cross-contamination and a sequencing artifact, a later analysis removed 450 to 700 highly shared, low-generation-probability nucleotide sequences. In a later analysis, a clonal expansion index for each public chain was calculated from normalized within-repertoire ranks of inferred template counts. A later analysis computed generation probabilities with a VDJ recombination model fitted to out-of-frame rearrangements, and checked the results against IGoR. In a later analysis, TCR-TCR, TCR-HLA and TCR-CMV co-occurrence was scored with hypergeometric tests, and a repertoire-size bias correction was applied to TCR pairs. False discovery rates were estimated in a later analysis by permuting HLA or CMV assignments 20 times. In a later analysis, co-occurring TCRs were grouped using DBSCAN, with TCRdist sequence similarity added in when clustering inside HLA-allele-positive subsets. For co-occurrence clustering, repertoires with fewer than 30,000 or more than 120,000 public chains were excluded, along with four or five repertoires with anomalous nucleotide sharing. TCRdb took over this immuneACCESS table, retaining in-frame rearrangements with V and J assigned. Such tables are incomplete; in checked studies, under half of the missing clones stem from an unresolved V gene, and the remainder is unexplained. The DNA gave D and trimming, while V, J and clone size come from that table. The sample has over 120,000 clones on record, 65% to 90% of them singletons. 2.5% to 3.5% of the sample comes from the top ten.

The germline V gene provides CDR1 MNHEY and CDR2 SVGAGI. Cut back by 2 bases and 1 base, the V and J ends lie 5 bases apart. From the cysteine up to the phenylalanine, the CDR3 has a length of 13 residues. Kept here is only the CDR3 DNA, which spans 39 bases and is read in frame from base 1. This clone was seen more than once but under ten times. Its antigen is still unknown. Base qualities were left out, and no much larger clone turns up one base away. In total, approximately 700 healthy bone marrow donors made up the cohort. All cohort members were sampled while nominally healthy, although unrecorded immune exposures were likely present. The donor was CMV seronegative and belonged to the group of roughly 330 seronegative cohort members. A peripheral blood sample was collected from each donor, and TCR beta sequencing was performed on peripheral blood mononuclear cells. The Qiagen DNeasy Blood Extraction Kit was used to extract genomic DNA from the blood cell samples.

This clonotype was sampled from a woman aged 25 to 39 in good health and CMV-seronegative. The material sequenced was PBMCs. The sequence joins TRBV6-5 to TRBJ1-1; there is no confident call for the D gene. The CDR3 region reads CASSYRRNTEAFF. The DNA sequence is TGTGCCAGCAGTTACCGGAGGAACACTGAAGCTTTCTTT.